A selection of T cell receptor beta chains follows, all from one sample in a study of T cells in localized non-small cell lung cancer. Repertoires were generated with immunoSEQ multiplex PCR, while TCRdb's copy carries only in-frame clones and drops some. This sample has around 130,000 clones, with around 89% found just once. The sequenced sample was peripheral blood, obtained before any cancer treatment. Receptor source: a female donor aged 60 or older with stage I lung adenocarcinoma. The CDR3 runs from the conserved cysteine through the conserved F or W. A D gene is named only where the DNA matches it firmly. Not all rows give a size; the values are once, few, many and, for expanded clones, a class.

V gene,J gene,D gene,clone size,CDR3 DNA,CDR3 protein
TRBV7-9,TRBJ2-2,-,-,TGTGCCAGCAGCTTAGCAGGACAGATCACCGGGGAGCTGTTTTTT,CASSLAGQITGELFF
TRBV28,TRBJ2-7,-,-,TGTGCCAGCAGCCAAGGGGGTAGCTCCTACGAGCAGTACTTC,CASSQGGSSYEQYF
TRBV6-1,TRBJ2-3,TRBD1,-,TGTGCCTCCCAGGGAGGGACAGGGGGCCCAGATACGCAGTATTTT,CASQGGTGGPDTQYF
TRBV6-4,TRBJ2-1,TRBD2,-,TGTGCCAGCAGTGGGACTAGCGGGAGCAATGAGCAGTTCTTC,CASSGTSGSNEQFF
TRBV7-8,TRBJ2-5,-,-,TGTGCCAGCAGCTTCTTCCAAGAGACCCAGTACTTC,CASSFFQETQYF
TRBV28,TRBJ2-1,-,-,TGTGCCAGCAGCTTAAAGGCGTTTCGGGCGGGGTTCTCCTACAATGAGCAGTTCTTC,CASSLKAFRAGFSYNEQFF
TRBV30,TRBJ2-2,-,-,TGTGCCTGGAGTGGGAGCCCGGTAGTCGGGGAGCTGTTTTTT,CAWSGSPVVGELFF
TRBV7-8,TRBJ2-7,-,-,TGTGCCAGCAGCCCAAGGGCTCCGACGTACGAGCAGTACTTC,CASSPRAPTYEQYF
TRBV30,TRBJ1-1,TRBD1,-,TGTGCCTGGAGTGTCAGGGGGCAGGACACTGAAGCTTTCTTT,CAWSVRGQDTEAFF
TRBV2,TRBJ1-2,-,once,TGTGCCAGCAGTGAAGCGTCCACGGCCTATGGCTACACCTTC,CASSEASTAYGYTF
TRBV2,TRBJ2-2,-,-,TGTGCCAGCAGTGACCTTAGCGCGAACACCGGGGAGCTGTTTTTT,CASSDLSANTGELFF
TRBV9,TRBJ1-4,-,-,TGTGCCAGCAGCTTAGGACTGGGTACTAATGAAAAACTGTTTTTT,CASSLGLGTNEKLFF
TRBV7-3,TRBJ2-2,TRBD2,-,TGTGCCAGCTCATTAGCGGGAGAAGTAACCGGGGAGCTGTTTTTT,CASSLAGEVTGELFF
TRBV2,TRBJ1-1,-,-,TGTGCCAGCAGAACGGAGGCTAACACTGAAGCTTTCTTT,CASRTEANTEAFF
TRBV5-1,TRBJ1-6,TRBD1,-,TGCGCCAGCAGGACAGGGGAATCACCCCTCCACTTT,CASRTGESPLHF
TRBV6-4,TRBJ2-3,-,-,TGTGCCAGCAGTGCCGATAGCGGCACAGATACGCAGTATTTT,CASSADSGTDTQYF
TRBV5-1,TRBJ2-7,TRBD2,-,TGCGCCAGCAGCTTGGACGCGGGAGCCGGTATCCAGTACTTC,CASSLDAGAGIQYF
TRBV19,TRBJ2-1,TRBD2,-,TGTGCCAGTACCTCGGGACTAGCGGGAGCGCATGAGCAGTTCTTC,CASTSGLAGAHEQFF
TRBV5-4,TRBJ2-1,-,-,TGTGCCAGCAGCCAACCCTCCCCGGGGGTGGGTTCCTACAATGAGCAGTTCTTC,CASSQPSPGVGSYNEQFF
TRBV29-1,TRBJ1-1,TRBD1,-,TGCAGCGTTGATCGTCCGGGACAGGGTCTAAATCCGGCTTTCTTT,CSVDRPGQGLNPAFF
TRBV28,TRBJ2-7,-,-,TGTGCCAGCAGTTTTGGGGGCTTAAACTACGAGCAGTACTTC,CASSFGGLNYEQYF
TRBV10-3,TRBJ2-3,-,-,TGTGCCATCAGCCAGGGTGCAACAGATACGCAGTATTTT,CAISQGATDTQYF
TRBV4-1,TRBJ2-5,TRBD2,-,TGCGCCAGCAGCCCCCGCGGTCTAGCGGGGTCTCAAGAGACCCAGTACTTC,CASSPRGLAGSQETQYF
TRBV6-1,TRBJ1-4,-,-,TGTGCCAGCAGTGAAGCTCGGGCCTGGGGAGAAAAACTGTTTTTT,CASSEARAWGEKLFF
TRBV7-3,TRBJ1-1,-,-,TGTGCCAGCAGCTTACCTAGTTCCGTGAACACTGAAGCTTTCTTT,CASSLPSSVNTEAFF
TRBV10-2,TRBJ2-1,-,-,TGCGCCAGCAGGACCTCCACAGGGCCCTACAATGAGCAGTTCTTC,CASRTSTGPYNEQFF
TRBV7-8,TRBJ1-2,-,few,TGTGCCAGCAGCTCCTGGGATCACCGACTCTATGGCTACACCTTC,CASSSWDHRLYGYTF
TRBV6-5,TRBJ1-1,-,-,TGTGCCAGCAGTCCCCAGGTACAGAACACTGAAGCTTTCTTT,CASSPQVQNTEAFF
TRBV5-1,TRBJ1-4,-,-,TGCGCCAGCAGCTTGGCCATTAGGGGTCAAGGAAGTGAAAAACTGTTTTTT,CASSLAIRGQGSEKLFF
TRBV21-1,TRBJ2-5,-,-,TGTGCCAGCAGCATTGGGCTAGCGGGAGGACCCCCAGAGACCCAGTACTTC,CASSIGLAGGPPETQYF
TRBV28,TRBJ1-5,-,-,TGTGCCAGCAGTCTAGTAGTTGATCATCAGCCCCAGCATTTT,CASSLVVDHQPQHF
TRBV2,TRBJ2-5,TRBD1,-,TGTGCCAGCAGTGTAGGGACAGGGACAGTGAGGACCCAGTACTTC,CASSVGTGTVRTQYF
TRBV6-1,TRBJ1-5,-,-,TGTGCCAGCAGTGAAAGGGCTCTTTACAATCAGCCCCAGCATTTT,CASSERALYNQPQHF
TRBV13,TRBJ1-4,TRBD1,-,TGTGCCAGCAGCCCGGGGACAGGTCTCGCTCTGAAACTGTTTTTT,CASSPGTGLALKLFF
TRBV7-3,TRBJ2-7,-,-,TGTGCCAGCAGCTTACTGGGGAACTACTACGAGCAGTACTTC,CASSLLGNYYEQYF
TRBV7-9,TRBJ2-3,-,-,TGTGCCAGCAGCTTAGCAGGGGCAGATACGCAGTATTTT,CASSLAGADTQYF
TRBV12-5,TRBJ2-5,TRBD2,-,TGTGCTAGTGGTACTAGCGGGAGCTATGGAGAGACCCAGTACTTC,CASGTSGSYGETQYF